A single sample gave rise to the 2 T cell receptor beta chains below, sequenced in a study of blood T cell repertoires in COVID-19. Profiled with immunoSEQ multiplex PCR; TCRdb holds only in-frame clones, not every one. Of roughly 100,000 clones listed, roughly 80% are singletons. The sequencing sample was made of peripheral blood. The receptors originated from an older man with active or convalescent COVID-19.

CDR3 loop: CASSYGRATNEKLFF. Here the CDR3 DNA reads TGTGCCAGCAGTTACGGGAGAGCAACTAATGAAAAACTGTTTTTT. The chain links TRBV6-6 to TRBJ1-4; no firm D call. Germline CDR1 reads MNHNY; CDR2 reads SVGAGI (reference sequence). V lost 2 bases and J 0 bases, leaving 7 bases between the germline ends. CDR3 length: 15 residues.

CDR3 coding DNA: TGTGCCAGCAGCTTAGATCAGGGCAGGCAGGTACTCTACGAGCAGTACTTC. This translates into CASSLDQGRQVLYEQYF. The chain has TRBV11-2 and TRBJ2-7; D is possibly TRBD1 (5 bases). The CDR3 is made up of 17 amino acids. Trimming took 0 bases from V and 3 from J, leaving 18 bases between them. In germline, CDR1 is SGHAT, CDR2 FQNNGV.